Listed here are 10 T cell receptor beta chains from one sample, sequenced in a study of glioma-infiltrating T cells after dendritic cell vaccination (dated by TCRdb to 2016 to 2017). Libraries came from the immunoSEQ multiplex PCR assay. In TCRdb, the immuneACCESS table is reduced to in-frame sequences with V and J assigned. These tables do not hold every clone; where another copy was compared, an unresolved V gene accounts for under half, and the others remain unexplained. Counted in this sample were roughly 100,000 clones; around 81% of them appeared once. The ten top clones hold approximately 12% of the sample. The source was blood, collected before dendritic cell vaccination. These receptors were collected from a human donor with glioblastoma.

The gene calls are TRBV7-8 and TRBJ2-2, with a possible D match to TRBD2 (5 bases). This CDR3 has 15 amino acids. Trimming removed 4 bases from V and 4 bases from J, with 13 bases in between. Germline CDR1 is SGHVS and CDR2 is FQNEAQ. The CDR3 region is CASSWRSEGTGELFF. In DNA form, the CDR3 reads TGTGCCAGCAGCTGGCGCAGTGAGGGCACCGGGGAGCTGTTTTTT.

This clone was seen a single time. The J gene is TRBJ1-2, the V gene TRBV5-4, with D maybe TRBD1 (6 bases). The germline CDR1 and CDR2 sequences are SGHNT and YYREEE (reference sequence). CDR3 length equals 14 residues. Between the trimmed V and J ends, which lost 4 bases and 3 bases, there was a span of 13 bases. The CDR3 here is CASSPGGGDYGYTF. CDR3 nucleotides: TGTGCCAGCAGCCCCGGAGGGGGGGACTATGGCTACACCTTC.

The rearrangement joins TRBV6-5 to TRBJ1-5; D gene unclear. CDR3 length equals 15 residues. Trimming took off 0 bases at V and 5 bases at J, with 11 bases between the two ends. The germline V gene has CDR1 MNHEY and CDR2 SVGAGI. In DNA form, the CDR3 reads TGTGCCAGCAGTTACTCAGGAGGGTCGCATCAGCCCCAGCATTTT. It codes for CASSYSGGSHQPQHF.

The rearrangement links TRBV4-3 to TRBJ2-7; 11 bases agree with TRBD1. CDR1 is LGHNA, CDR2 YSLEER, per germline. The CDR3 covers 16 residues. V was clipped by 0 bases and J by 3 bases; unmatched bases: 4. For the CDR3, the DNA is TGCGCCAGCAGCCAAGATGGGACAGGGGGATTCTACGAGCAGTACTTC. The encoded protein is CASSQDGTGGFYEQYF.

This clone has just one count. The chain links TRBV6-6 to TRBJ2-3, with a weak D call TRBD1 (6 bases). Germline V gene data show CDR1 as MNHNY and CDR2 as SVGAGI (reference sequence). The V and J ends lost 3 bases and 2 bases respectively, with 9 bases between them. The CDR3 is made up of 14 amino acids. The CDR3 DNA reads TGTGCCAGCAGTTATGGACAGCCCACAGATACGCAGTATTTT. Its protein product is CASSYGQPTDTQYF.

V is TRBV5-4 and J is TRBJ2-2; perhaps TRBD1 as D (6 bases). V lost 2 bases and J 3 bases, leaving 8 bases between the germline ends. CDR3 length: 14 amino acids. CDR1 is SGHNT and CDR2 is YYREEE in the germline V gene (reference sequence). This chain's CDR3 is CASSFDRYTGELFF. The CDR3 DNA reads as TGTGCCAGCAGCTTCGACAGGTACACCGGGGAGCTGTTTTTT.

The V and J genes are TRBV12-5 and TRBJ2-4, with D possibly being TRBD1 (5 bases). CDR1 is LGHNT, CDR2 FRNRAP, per germline. With 6 bases removed from V and 9 bases from J, the gap between germline ends came to 18 bases. This CDR3 comprises 14 residues. The CDR3 DNA reads TGTGCTAGTGGCGCTGACAGTTACCTAGGCATTCAGTACTTC. Translation gives CASGADSYLGIQYF.

The chain uses TRBV9 and TRBJ2-5; D is unresolved. Germline loops: CDR1 SGDLS, CDR2 YYNGEE. This CDR3 is built from 14 residues. Between the trimmed V and J ends, which lost 0 bases and 0 bases, there was a span of 6 bases. The CDR3 coding sequence is TGTGCCAGCAGCGTAGGATCAGACCAAGAGACCCAGTACTTC. It is translated as CASSVGSDQETQYF.

This clone has only a few counts. The chain couples TRBV30 to TRBJ2-1; 8 bases are a match to TRBD1. CDR3 length equals 16 residues. V dropped 0 bases and J dropped 8; count of bases not matched to a gene: 12. Per germline, CDR1 GTSNPN and CDR2 SVGIG (reference sequence). The CDR3 nucleotides read TGTGCCTGGAGTGTGGGTGAGGCAGGGGGCTGGGATGAGCAGTTCTTC. It translates to CAWSVGEAGGWDEQFF.

The chain couples TRBV6-5 to TRBJ2-5; D might be TRBD1 (5 bases). This CDR3 spans 13 amino acids. The V gene lost 6 bases and the J gene lost 5 bases, with 13 bases spanning the gap. The V gene's germline CDR1 is MNHEY and CDR2 SVGAGI. CDR3 DNA sequence: TGTGCCAGCAGGGCCCAGGGCGGCGAGACCCAGTACTTC. This encodes CASRAQGGETQYF.